This record concerns one T cell receptor beta chain sequence. Antigen: not known. This sample stems from a study of cytomegalovirus exposure and HLA in healthy donors. Findings and limits, study-wide: Despite most TCR sequences being rare, some public TCRs occurred in many donors. An analysis that came later showed most CMV-associated TCR beta chains appearing HLA-restricted. Most of the TCR beta V segments (in an earlier analysis) were productive either about 90% or about 30% of the time.

Healthy individuals who donated bone marrow served as the donors. V dropped 0 bases and J dropped 0; count of bases not matched to a gene: 1. In germline, CDR1 is SGHRS, CDR2 YFSETQ. CDR3 length: 17 amino acids. PCR employed 60 Vbeta and 13 Jbeta primers. Here immunoSEQ multiplex PCR was the method, and the copy in TCRdb shows in-frame clones only, minus some. The listing contains approximately 45,000 clones. Sequences were obtained from PBMCs. This rearrangement joins TRBV5-1 to TRBJ2-3; 13 nucleotides line up with TRBD2. The TCR comes from a woman between 40 and 50 years old in good health and CMV-seronegative. For the CDR3, the DNA is TGCGCCAGCAGCTTGGTGGGACTAGCGGGAAGCACAGATACGCAGTATTTT. Protein product: CASSLVGLAGSTDTQYF.